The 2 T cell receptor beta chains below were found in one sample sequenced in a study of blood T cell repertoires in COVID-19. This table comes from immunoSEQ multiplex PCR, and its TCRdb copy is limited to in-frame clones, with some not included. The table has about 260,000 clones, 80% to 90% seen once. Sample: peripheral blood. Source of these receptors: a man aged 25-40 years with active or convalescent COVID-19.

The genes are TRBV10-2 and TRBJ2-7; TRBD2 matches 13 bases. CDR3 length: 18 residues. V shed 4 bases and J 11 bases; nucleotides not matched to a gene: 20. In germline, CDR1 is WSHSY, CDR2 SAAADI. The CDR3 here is CASSGGPQGLAGTTGEYF. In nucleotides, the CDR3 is TGCGCCAGCAGTGGCGGCCCACAGGGACTAGCGGGGACTACGGGGGAGTACTTC.

For the CDR3, the DNA is TGTGCCAGCTCACCGAGCAGGGGTGATGAAAAACTGTTTTTT. As protein: CASSPSRGDEKLFF. This chain uses TRBV18 with TRBJ1-4, with a weak D call TRBD1 (6 bases). The ends were cut back, 3 bases at V and 6 bases at J, with 11 bases in the middle. Germline CDR1 reads KGHSH; CDR2 reads LQKENI. The CDR3 contains 14 residues.